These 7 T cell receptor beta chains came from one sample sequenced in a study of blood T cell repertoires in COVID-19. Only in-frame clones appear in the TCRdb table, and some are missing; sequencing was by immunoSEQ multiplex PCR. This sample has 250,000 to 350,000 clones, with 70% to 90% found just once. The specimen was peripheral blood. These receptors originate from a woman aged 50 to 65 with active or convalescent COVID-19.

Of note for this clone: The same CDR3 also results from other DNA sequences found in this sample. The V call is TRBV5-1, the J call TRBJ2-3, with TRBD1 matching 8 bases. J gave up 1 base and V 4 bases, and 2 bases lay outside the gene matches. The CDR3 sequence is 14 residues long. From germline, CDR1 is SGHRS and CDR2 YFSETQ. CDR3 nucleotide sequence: TGCGCCAGCAGCCCAGGGGGCGGCACAGATACGCAGTATTTT. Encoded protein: CASSPGGGTDTQYF.

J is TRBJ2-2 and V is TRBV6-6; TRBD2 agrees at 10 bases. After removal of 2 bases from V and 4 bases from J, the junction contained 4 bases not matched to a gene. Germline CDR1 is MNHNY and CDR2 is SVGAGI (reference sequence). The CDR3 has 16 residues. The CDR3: CASSYGLAEPTGELFF. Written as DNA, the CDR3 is TGTGCCAGCAGTTACGGACTAGCGGAGCCCACCGGGGAGCTGTTTTTT.

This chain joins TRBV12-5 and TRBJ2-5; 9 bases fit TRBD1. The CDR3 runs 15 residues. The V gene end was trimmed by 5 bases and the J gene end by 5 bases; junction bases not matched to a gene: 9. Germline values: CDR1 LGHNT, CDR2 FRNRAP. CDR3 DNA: TGTGCTAGTGGTCCGGGACAGGGAGTCCGGGAGACCCAGTACTTC. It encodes CASGPGQGVRETQYF.

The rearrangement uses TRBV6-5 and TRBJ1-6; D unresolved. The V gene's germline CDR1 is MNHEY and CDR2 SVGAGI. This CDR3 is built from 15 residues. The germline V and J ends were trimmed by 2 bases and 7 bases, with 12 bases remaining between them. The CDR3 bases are TGTGCCAGCAGTTACGACGGGAGTGACAATTCACCCCTCCACTTT. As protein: CASSYDGSDNSPLHF.

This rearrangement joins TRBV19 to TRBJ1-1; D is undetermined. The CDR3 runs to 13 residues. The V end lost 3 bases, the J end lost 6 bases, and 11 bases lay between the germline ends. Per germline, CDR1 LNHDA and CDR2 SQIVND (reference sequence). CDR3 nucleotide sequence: TGTGCCAGTAGTATCGGGGAGACCCCTGAAGCTTTCTTT. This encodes CASSIGETPEAFF.

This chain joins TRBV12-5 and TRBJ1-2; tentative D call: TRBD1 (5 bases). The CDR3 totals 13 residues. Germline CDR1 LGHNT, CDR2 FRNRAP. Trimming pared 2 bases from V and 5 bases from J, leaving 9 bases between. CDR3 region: CASGLSGIYGYTF. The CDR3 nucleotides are TGTGCTAGTGGTTTGTCAGGGATTTATGGCTACACCTTC.

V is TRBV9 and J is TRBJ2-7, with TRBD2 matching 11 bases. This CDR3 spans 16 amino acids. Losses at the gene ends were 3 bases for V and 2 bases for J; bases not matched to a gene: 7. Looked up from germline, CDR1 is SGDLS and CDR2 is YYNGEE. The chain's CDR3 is CASSGTTSGSTYEQYF. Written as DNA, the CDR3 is TGTGCCAGCAGCGGAACTACTAGCGGGAGTACCTACGAGCAGTACTTC.